This T cell receptor (beta chain) was obtained from a study of cytotoxic CD8 clonotypes in ibrutinib-treated CLL (dated by TCRdb to about 2021). For the study in its entirety: The cohort included around 16 treatment-naive and some twelve relapsed/refractory patients; 17 were IGHV unmutated. Partial responses were observed in 24 patients and complete responses in 2; after a median follow-up of around 64 months, remission was maintained in 14 patients and progression was observed in roughly 12. Response samples were taken after a median of about a year on treatment, ranging from roughly 6 to 36 months. On average, each sample had about 250,000 productive templates and 96,000 or so productive rearrangements. Longitudinal samples were obtainable from about 30% of the roughly 90 participants in the trial. Cryopreserved peripheral blood mononuclear cells were collected at three points: before therapy, at response, and at either sustained remission or disease progression.

On a MiSeq, deep resolution sequencing aimed for a depth between 1 in 1 million and 1 in 200,000 T cells, with each clonotype covered around 10x on average. The immunoSEQ hsTCRB Kit was used to generate the TCR beta libraries. The original pipeline was this. ImmunoSEQ Data Assistant and ImmunoSEQ Analyzer were used for data analysis, and V, D and J genes were assigned according to IMGT definitions. Clonality, which ranges from 0 to 1, was calculated by subtracting the normalized Shannon entropy of productive rearrangement frequencies from one. Only overrepresented clonotypes making up at least 0.05% of the repertoire of each patient were included in the public clonotype analysis. Roughly 12 age-matched healthy donor repertoires from immuneACCESS were used as controls for clonality. TCRdb limited this immuneACCESS table to in-frame rearrangements with V and J called. A share of clones is missing; checked studies link under half to unresolved V genes, and the rest is unexplained. The V and J calls and clone size come from that table; D and trimming were worked out from the DNA. This sample has more than 300,000 clones in its table, and more than 65% of those were observed once. The ten largest clonotypes hold over 6.5% of the sample.

For TCR beta library preparation, around 2 micrograms of genomic DNA were isolated from cryopreserved PBMCs. Longitudinal blood samples from CLL patients on ibrutinib monotherapy were analyzed using high-throughput TCR beta sequencing. The patients were enrolled in a single-center, open-label phase 2 trial of ibrutinib monotherapy. A note on this clone: Its antigen target is currently unknown. The input lacks base qualities; no much larger clone sits a single base away.

Counted from cysteine to phenylalanine, this CDR3 has 15 amino acids. Kept here is only the CDR3 DNA, which spans 45 bases and is read in frame from base 1. Taken from the germline V gene, the CDR1 and CDR2 loops are SGHRS and YFSETQ. V is cut back by 2 bases and J by 3 bases, with 5 bases in the junction unmatched. Here is what the overall study found, with its caveats: Public clonotypes were rare and either shrank or stayed stable during treatment, and the rise in clonality at ibrutinib response reflected expansion of private clonotypes. Baseline clonality was found to be higher than that of age-matched healthy donors and was strongly correlated with circulating CD8+ T-cell counts. Sampling times were not matched between patients in sustained remission and patients whose disease was progressing, and lymph node repertoires were not examined. At ibrutinib response clonality went up, during sustained remission it held steady, and at progression it dropped back toward baseline.

The clonotype originates from a human donor with chronic lymphocytic leukemia. Sequencing used PBMCs, obtained before ibrutinib treatment. The V and J segments used are TRBV5-1 and TRBJ2-1; TRBD2 lines up with 7 middle nucleotides. The CDR3 protein: CASSLTSADYNEQFF. The bases read TGCGCCAGCAGCTTAACTAGCGCCGACTACAATGAGCAGTTCTTC.